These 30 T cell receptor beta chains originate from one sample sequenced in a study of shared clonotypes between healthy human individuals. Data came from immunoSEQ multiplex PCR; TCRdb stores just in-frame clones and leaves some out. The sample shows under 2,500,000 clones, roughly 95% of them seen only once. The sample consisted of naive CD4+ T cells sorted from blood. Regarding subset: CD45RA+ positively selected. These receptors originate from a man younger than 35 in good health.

CDR3 in DNA: TGCGCCAGCAGCCAAGATAGAGGGAGTCACAATGAGCAGTTCTTC. It specifies CASSQDRGSHNEQFF. The V and J genes are TRBV4-1 and TRBJ2-1; TRBD2 is a possible D gene (5 bases). The CDR3 spans 15 residues. Trimming took off 0 bases at V and 5 bases at J, with 11 bases between the two ends. The germline V gene encodes CDR1 MGHRA and CDR2 YSYEKL.

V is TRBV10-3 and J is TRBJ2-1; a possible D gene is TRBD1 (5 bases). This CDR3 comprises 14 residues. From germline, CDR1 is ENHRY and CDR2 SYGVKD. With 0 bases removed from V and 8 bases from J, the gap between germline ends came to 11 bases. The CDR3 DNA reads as TGTGCCATCAGTGAGTCGTCAGGGATCGATGAGCAGTTCTTC. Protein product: CAISESSGIDEQFF.

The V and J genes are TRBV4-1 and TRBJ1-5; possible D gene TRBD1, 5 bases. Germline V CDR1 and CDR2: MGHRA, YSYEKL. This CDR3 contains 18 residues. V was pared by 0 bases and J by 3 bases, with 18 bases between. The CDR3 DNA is TGCGCCAGCAGCCAAGATCGGTACCGGGGGGATCCCAATCAGCCCCAGCATTTT. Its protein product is CASSQDRYRGDPNQPQHF.

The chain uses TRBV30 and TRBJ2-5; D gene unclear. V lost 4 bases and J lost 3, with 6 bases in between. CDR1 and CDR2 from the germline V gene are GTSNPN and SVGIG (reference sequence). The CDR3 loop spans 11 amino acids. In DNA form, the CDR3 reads TGTGCCTGGACCTCCAAAGAGACCCAGTACTTC. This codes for CAWTSKETQYF.

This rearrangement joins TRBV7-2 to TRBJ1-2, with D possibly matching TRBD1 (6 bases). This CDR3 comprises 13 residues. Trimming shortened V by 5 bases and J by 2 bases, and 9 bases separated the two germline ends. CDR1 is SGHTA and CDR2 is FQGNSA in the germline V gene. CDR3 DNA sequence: TGTGCCAGCAGCGAACAGGGAAACTATGGCTACACCTTC. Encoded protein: CASSEQGNYGYTF.

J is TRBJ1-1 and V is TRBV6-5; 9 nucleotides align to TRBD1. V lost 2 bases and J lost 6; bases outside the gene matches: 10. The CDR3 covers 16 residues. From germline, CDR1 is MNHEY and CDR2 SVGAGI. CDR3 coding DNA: TGTGCCAGCAGTTACGGGGGGACAGGGACTGTTGCTGAAGCTTTCTTT. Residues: CASSYGGTGTVAEAFF.

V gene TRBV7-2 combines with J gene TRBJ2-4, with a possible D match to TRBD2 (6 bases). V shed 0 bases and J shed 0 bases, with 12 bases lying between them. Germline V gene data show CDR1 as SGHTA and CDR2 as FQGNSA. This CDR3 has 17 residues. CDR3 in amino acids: CASSLAGGNLAKNIQYF. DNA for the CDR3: TGTGCCAGCAGCTTAGCAGGAGGGAACTTAGCCAAAAACATTCAGTACTTC.

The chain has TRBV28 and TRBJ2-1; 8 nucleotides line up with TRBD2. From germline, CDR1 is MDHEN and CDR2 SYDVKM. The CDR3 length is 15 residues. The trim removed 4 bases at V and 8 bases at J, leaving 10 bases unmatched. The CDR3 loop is CASSSSGRPGDEQFF. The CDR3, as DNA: TGTGCCAGCAGTTCAAGCGGGAGACCCGGGGATGAGCAGTTCTTC.

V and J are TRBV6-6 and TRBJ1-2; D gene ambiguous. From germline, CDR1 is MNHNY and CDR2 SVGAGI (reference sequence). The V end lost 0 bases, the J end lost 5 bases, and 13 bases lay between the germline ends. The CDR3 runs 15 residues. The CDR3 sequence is CASSYSKTYNYGYTF. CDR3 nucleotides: TGTGCCAGCAGTTACTCGAAGACATACAATTATGGCTACACCTTC.

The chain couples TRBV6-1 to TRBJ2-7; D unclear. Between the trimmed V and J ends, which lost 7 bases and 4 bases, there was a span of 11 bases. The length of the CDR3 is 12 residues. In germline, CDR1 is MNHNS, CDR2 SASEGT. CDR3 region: CASTYTKYEQYF. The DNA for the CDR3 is TGTGCCAGCACCTATACTAAGTACGAGCAGTACTTC.

In DNA form, the CDR3 reads TGCGCCAGCAGCCAATTTCAATCGGGCCGTTTGGGCATTCAGTACTTC. It specifies CASSQFQSGRLGIQYF. V gene TRBV4-1 combines with J gene TRBJ2-4; no firm D call. The CDR3 has 16 amino acids. Germline V gene sequence: CDR1 MGHRA, CDR2 YSYEKL. The germline V and J ends were trimmed by 2 bases and 9 bases, with 20 bases remaining between them.

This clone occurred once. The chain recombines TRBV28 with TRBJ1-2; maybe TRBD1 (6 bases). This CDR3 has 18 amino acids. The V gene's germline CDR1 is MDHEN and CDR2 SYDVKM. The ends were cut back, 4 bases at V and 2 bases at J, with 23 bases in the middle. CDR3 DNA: TGTGCCAGCAGTTCTTTGGGACGGACAGCTAATCCCAACTATGGCTACACCTTC. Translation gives CASSSLGRTANPNYGYTF.

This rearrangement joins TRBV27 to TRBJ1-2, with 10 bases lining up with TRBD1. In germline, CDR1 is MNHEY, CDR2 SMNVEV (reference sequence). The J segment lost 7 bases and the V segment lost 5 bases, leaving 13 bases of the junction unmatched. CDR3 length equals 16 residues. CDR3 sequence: CASSLSPGQGFGGYTF. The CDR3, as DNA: TGTGCCAGCAGTCTTTCACCGGGACAGGGGTTTGGTGGCTACACCTTC.

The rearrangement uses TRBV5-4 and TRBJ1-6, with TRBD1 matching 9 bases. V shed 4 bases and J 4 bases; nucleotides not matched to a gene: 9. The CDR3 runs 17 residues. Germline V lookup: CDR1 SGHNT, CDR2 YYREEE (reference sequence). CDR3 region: CASSSRQGDLYNSPLHF. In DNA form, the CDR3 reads TGTGCCAGCAGCAGCAGACAGGGGGACTTATATAATTCACCCCTCCACTTT.

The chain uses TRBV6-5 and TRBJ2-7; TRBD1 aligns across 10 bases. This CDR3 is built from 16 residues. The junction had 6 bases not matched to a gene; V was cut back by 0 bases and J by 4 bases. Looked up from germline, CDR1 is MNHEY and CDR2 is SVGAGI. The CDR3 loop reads CASSYSPMGQGYEQYF. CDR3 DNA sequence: TGTGCCAGCAGTTACTCGCCTATGGGACAGGGGTACGAGCAGTACTTC.

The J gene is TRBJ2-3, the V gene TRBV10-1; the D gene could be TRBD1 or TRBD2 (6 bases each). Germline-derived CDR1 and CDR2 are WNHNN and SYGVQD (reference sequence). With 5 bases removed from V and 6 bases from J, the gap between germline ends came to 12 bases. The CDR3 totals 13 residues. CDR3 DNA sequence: TGCGCCAGCAGTAGGGGGGTACCGGATACGCAGTATTTT. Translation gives CASSRGVPDTQYF.

In DNA form, the CDR3 reads TGTGCCAGCAGCCCGCAAAGCGGGATCTACAATGAGCAGTTCTTC. Its translation: CASSPQSGIYNEQFF. V usage is TRBV9 and J usage is TRBJ2-1; 7 bases line up with TRBD2. The V gene end was trimmed by 4 bases and the J gene end by 3 bases; junction bases not matched to a gene: 7. CDR1 SGDLS and CDR2 YYNGEE come from the germline V gene. The CDR3 spans 15 residues.

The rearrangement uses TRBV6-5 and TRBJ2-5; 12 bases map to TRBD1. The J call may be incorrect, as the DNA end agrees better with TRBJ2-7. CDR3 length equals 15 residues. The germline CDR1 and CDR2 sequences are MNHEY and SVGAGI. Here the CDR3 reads CASSYRDRGLYEQYF. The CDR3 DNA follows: TGTGCCAGCAGTTACCGGGACAGGGGGCTTTACGAGCAGTACTTC.

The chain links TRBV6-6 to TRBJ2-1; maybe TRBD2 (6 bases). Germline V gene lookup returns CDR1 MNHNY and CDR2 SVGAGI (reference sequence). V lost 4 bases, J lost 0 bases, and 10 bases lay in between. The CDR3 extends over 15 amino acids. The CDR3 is CASSSAGSSYNEQFF. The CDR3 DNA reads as TGTGCCAGCAGTTCGGCCGGGAGCTCCTACAATGAGCAGTTCTTC.

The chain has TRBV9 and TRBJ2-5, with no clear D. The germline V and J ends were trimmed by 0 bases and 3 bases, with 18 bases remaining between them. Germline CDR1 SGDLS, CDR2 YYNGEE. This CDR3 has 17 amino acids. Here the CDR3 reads CASSVGPLSLIEETQYF. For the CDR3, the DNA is TGTGCCAGCAGCGTAGGGCCCCTAAGCCTGATAGAAGAGACCCAGTACTTC.

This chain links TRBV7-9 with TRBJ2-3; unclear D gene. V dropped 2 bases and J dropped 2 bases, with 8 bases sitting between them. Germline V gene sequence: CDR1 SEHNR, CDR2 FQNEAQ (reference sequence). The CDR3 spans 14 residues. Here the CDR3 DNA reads TGTGCCAGCAGCTTAAGTCTAGACACAGATACGCAGTATTTT. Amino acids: CASSLSLDTDTQYF. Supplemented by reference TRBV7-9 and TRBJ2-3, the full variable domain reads DTGVSQNPRHKITKRGQNVTFRCDPISEHNRLYWYRQTLGQGPEFLTYFQNEAQLEKSRLLSDRFSAERPKGSFSTLEIQRTEQGDSAMYLCASSLSLDTDTQYFGPGTRLTVL.

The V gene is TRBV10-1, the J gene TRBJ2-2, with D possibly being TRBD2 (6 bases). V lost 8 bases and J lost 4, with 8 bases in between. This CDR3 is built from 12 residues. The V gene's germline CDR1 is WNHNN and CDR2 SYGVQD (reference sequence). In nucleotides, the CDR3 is TGCGCCAGCCAGGGAGGCACCGGGGAGCTGTTTTTT. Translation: CASQGGTGELFF.

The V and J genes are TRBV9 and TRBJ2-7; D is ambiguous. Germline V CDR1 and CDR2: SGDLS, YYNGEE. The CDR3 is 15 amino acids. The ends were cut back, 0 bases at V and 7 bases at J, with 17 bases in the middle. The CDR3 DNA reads TGTGCCAGCAGCGTAGACGGTAGGGCCCAGAGTGAGCAGTACTTC. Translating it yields CASSVDGRAQSEQYF.

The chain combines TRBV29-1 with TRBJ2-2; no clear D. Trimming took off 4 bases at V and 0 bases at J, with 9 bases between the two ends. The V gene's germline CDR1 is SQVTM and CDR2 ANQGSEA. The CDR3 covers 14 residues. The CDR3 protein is CSVGVGANTGELFF. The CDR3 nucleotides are TGCAGCGTTGGAGTTGGCGCGAACACCGGGGAGCTGTTTTTT.

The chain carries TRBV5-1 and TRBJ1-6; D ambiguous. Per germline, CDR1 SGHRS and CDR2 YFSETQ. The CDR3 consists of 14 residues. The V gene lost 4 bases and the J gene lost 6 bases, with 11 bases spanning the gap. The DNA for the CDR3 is TGCGCCAGCAGCCTTGACACTTCTAATTCACCCCTCCACTTT. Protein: CASSLDTSNSPLHF.

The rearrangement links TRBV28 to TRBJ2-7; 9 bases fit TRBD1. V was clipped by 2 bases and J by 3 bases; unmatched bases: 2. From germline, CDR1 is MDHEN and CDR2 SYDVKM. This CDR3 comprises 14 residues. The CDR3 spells CASSLGGQGYEQYF. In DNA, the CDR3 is TGTGCCAGCAGTTTAGGGGGACAGGGCTACGAGCAGTACTTC.

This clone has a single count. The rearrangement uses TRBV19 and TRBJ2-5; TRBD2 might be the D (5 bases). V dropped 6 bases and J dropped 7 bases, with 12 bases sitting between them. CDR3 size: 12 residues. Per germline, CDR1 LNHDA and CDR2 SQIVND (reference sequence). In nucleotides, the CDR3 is TGTGCCAGTAGATCATCGGGGTGGACCCAGTACTTC. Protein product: CASRSSGWTQYF.

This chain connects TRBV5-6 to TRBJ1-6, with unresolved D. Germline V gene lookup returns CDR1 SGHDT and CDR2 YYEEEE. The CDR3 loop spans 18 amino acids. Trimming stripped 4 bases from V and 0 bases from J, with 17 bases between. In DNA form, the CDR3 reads TGTGCCAGCAGCACAAGGCACAGCCCGGCCTCCTATAATTCACCCCTCCACTTT. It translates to CASSTRHSPASYNSPLHF.

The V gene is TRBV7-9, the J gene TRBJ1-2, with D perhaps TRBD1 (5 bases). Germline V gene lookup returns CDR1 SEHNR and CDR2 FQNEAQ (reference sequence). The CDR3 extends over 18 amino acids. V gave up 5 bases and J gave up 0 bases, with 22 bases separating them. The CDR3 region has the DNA TGTGCCAGCAGCCCTGGGGCCAAGGGAGGGAGAGCTAACTATGGCTACACCTTC. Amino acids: CASSPGAKGGRANYGYTF.

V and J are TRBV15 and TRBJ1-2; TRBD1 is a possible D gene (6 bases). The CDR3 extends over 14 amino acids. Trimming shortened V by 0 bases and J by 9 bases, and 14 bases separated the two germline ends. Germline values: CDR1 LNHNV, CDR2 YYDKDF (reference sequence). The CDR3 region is CATSRDGGALRYTF. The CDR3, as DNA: TGTGCCACCAGCAGAGATGGGGGCGCGTTGCGCTACACCTTC.